The T cell receptor (beta chain) under discussion was sequenced for a study of beta chain features in type 1 diabetes (dated by TCRdb to 2016 to 2018). Regarding the research as a whole: Mean age, gender distribution, total cell number and subset yield did not differ between patients and healthy donors. A total of roughly 99 million sorted cells were examined across all samples, and the number of cells per subset was strongly correlated with RNA yield. The study compared TCRB repertoires of sorted circulating CD4+ T cell subsets between recently diagnosed type 1 diabetes patients and matched healthy donors. Whereas all 30 or so donors provided naive and central memory subsets, regulatory and stem cell-like memory subsets were isolated from just 8 patients and about 8 healthy donors. Study-wide findings and limitations: Shorter templates might be favored by PCR, yet because patient and control samples were amplified and corrected together, any such skew would affect both groups equally. Because small numbers of individuals were included in the HLA sub-analyses, any influence of HLA type on TCRB rearrangement was left unresolved. In all four CD4+ subsets, TCRB CDR3 length was moderately but significantly shorter in type 1 diabetes patients. Naive, central memory and regulatory TCRB repertoires appeared more similar among patients than among healthy donors. Fewer insertions and more nucleotide deletions at VDJ recombination sites were observed in patients with type 1 diabetes, implying thymic rearrangement abnormalities. Because cDNA was sequenced instead of genomic DNA, activated cells with high expression could be over-represented, although the groups did not differ in activation or CD3 levels.

Each donor gave one peripheral blood draw, averaging roughly 100 mL, which was collected into heparinised tubes. A BD FACSAria II and a panel including CD45RO, CCR7, CD25, CD127, CD95 and CD27 were used to sort naive, central memory, regulatory and stem cell-like memory CD4+ T cells. All sorted populations exceeded 98% purity. PBMCs were isolated immediately by Lymphoprep density gradient centrifugation and stained directly without culture. To minimize batch effects, samples were stained and sorted in pairs, one healthy donor with one patient per experiment. The entire amount of isolated RNA was reverse transcribed using the High Capacity cDNA Reverse Transcription Kit, so the sequenced TCRB transcripts were expressed ones. Deep immunoSEQ sequencing was applied to naive, central memory and regulatory T cell samples, giving an average of about 3.57 million total reads per sample. Sorted cells were lysed in RLT buffer and RNA was extracted with DNase-treated RNeasy Micro or Mini kits, depending on cell number. To prevent cross-contamination, every cell subset was processed on its own, while patient and healthy donor samples were processed together. Using the immunoSEQ multiplex PCR, TCRB sequences were amplified from cDNA into 87-bp fragments spanning the CDR3 region. Sequencing of the amplicons was done on the Illumina HiSeq platform. The authors processed their data as follows. Synthetic template baselines were used to correct PCR bias computationally, reads within Hamming distance 2 were collapsed, and singletons that could not be merged were discarded. Reads were aligned against IMGT to assign V, D and J genes, CDR3 length and insertions or deletions at six rearrangement sites. Clonotype counts were normalized to sorted cell number within each subset before computing true diversity and Gini coefficients with the tcR R package. The overlap coefficient, calculated on TCRB nucleotide sequences, was used to measure repertoire sharing. Not all clones reach the TCRdb copy of this immuneACCESS table, which keeps in-frame sequences only. Checked studies attribute under half of the gap to unresolved V genes and leave the rest unexplained. From that table come the V and J calls and clone size; the DNA was used to work out D and trimming. The sample table shows a few hundred thousand clones, and about 14% are seen once. 6.7% of the sample comes from the top ten.

For CDR1 and CDR2, the germline V gene (reference sequence) lists MNHEY and SMNVEV. V loses 9 bases of germline sequence and J loses 0 bases, and the interval between the two ends is 15 bases. The CDR3 has 15 amino acids, counting the end cysteine and phenylalanine. The kept DNA is CDR3 alone, 45 bases in frame from the first base. Turning to this clone: What this receptor recognizes is not known. Base qualities are not at hand, and no much larger clone is one base apart.

In this chain, TRBV27 is recombined with TRBJ2-1; perhaps TRBD2 is the D gene, with 6 bases matching. The receptor's source is a man aged 30 to 39 in good health. The sequenced sample was central memory CD4+ T cells from blood. The CDR3 protein is CASKDGRSSYNEQFF. The nucleotide sequence reads as follows: TGTGCCAGTAAAGACGGGAGAAGCTCCTACAATGAGCAGTTCTTC.